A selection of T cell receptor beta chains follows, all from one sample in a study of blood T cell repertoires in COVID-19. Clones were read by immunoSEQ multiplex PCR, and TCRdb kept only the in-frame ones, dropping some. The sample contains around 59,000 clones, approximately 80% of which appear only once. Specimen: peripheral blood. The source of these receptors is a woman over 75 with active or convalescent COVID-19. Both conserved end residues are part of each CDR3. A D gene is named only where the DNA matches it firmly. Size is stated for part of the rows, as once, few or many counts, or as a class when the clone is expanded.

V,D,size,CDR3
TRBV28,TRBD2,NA,CASRLAGGLEETQYF
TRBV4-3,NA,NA,CASSQDDARQTTFFNYGYTF
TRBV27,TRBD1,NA,CASSPSPQGIRYNEQFF
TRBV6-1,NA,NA,CASSGRDNLSGANVLTF
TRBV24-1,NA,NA,CATSDLKQGSETQYF
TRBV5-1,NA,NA,CASSLPGSTEAFF
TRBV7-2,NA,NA,CASSLGVGLLLRKDNEQFF
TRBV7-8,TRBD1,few,CASSSQFTGGRGTEAFF
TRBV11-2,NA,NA,CASSLAFTVLVDTQYF
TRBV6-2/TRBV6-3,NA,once,CASSWGGVSGNPQHF
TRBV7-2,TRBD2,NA,CASSPQTGLANEQFF
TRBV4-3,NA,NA,CASSQETRQEGNGYTF
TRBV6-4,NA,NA,CASSKEGGNTEAFF
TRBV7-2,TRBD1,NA,CASSSGQSNQPQHF
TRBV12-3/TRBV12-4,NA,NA,CASSVGGGYTF
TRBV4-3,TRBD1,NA,CASSQDSDRVYEQYF
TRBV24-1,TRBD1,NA,CATSDSGTGFYEQYF
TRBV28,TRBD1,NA,CASSFRTGQGAFF
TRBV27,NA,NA,CASRDTGFGGVGYTF
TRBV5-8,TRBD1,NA,CASSFYNSDRGNEQFF
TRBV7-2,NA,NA,CASSLDPVSYEQYF
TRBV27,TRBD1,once,CASRPNRGLSTDTQYF
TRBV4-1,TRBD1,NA,CASSQDWDRGTYEQYF
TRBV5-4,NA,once,CASSLASFPYGYTF
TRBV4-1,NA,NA,CASSPGESNRGNQPQHF
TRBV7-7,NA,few,CASSLALSEKLFF
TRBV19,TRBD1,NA,CASSSHRGQSNEKLFF